The following is a TCR beta chain sequence with its context. Its antigen remains unknown. This record comes from a study of stem cell transplantation in POMP-related autoinflammatory disease. Study summary: Pre-transplant patients had naive-skewed CD4+ T cells and few CD8+ T cells.

Using immunoSEQ multiplex PCR, the repertoire was profiled, and TCRdb retains in-frame clones only, with some absent. The sample holds roughly 8,900 clones, about 90% seen once. The study, taken as a whole, reports: In patients with PRAID, every analyzed T-cell subset tended to show lower diversity and higher clonality.

CDR1 and CDR2 from the germline V gene are SGHNT and YENEEA. Trimming left V 2 bases short and J 2 bases short, with 14 bases between. The CDR3 is 16 residues long. The sample consisted of CD8+ T cells from PBMCs, taken after stem cell transplantation. The TCR comes from a human patient with POMP-related autoinflammation and immune dysregulation (PRAID). Part of the T cell pool may stem from the graft donor. The chain employs TRBV11-3 and TRBJ2-3, with D perhaps matching TRBD2 (5 bases). CDR3 amino acids: CASSLSGGSNTDTQYF. The CDR3 DNA follows: TGTGCCAGCAGCTTAAGTGGAGGTAGCAACACAGATACGCAGTATTTT.